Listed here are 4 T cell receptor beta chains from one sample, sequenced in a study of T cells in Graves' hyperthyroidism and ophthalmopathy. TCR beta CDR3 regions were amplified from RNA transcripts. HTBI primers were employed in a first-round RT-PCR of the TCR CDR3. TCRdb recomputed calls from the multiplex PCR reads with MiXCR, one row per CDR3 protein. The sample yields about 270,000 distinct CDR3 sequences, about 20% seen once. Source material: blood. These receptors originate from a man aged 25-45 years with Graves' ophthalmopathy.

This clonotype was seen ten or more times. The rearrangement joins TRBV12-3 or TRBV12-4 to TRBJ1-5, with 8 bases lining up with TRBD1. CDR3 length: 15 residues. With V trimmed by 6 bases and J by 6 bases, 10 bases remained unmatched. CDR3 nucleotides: TGTGCCAGCAGCCCCGGGCAGGGGGCGGGTCAGCCCCAGCATTTT. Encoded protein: CASSPGQGAGQPQHF.

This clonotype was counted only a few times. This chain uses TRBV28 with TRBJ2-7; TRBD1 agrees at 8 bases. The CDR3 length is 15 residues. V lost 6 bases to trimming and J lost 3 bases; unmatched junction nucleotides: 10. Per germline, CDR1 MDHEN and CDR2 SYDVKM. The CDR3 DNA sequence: TGTGCCAGCAGCCCAAGGGGACAGGTCGTCTACGAGCAGTACTTC. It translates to CASSPRGQVVYEQYF.

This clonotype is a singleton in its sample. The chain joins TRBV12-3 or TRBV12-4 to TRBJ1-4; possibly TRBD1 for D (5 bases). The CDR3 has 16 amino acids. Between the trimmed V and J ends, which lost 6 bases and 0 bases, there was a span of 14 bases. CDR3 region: CASRLRDRATNEKLFF. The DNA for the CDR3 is TGTGCCAGCAGATTAAGAGACAGAGCAACTAATGAAAAACTGTTTTTT.

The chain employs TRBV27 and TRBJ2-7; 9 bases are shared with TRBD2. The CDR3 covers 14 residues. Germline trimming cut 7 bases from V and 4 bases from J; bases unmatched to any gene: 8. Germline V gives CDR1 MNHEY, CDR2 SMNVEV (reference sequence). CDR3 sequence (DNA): TGTGCCAGCAAACCGGGACTAGCCTCGTACGAGCAGTACTTC. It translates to CASKPGLASYEQYF.